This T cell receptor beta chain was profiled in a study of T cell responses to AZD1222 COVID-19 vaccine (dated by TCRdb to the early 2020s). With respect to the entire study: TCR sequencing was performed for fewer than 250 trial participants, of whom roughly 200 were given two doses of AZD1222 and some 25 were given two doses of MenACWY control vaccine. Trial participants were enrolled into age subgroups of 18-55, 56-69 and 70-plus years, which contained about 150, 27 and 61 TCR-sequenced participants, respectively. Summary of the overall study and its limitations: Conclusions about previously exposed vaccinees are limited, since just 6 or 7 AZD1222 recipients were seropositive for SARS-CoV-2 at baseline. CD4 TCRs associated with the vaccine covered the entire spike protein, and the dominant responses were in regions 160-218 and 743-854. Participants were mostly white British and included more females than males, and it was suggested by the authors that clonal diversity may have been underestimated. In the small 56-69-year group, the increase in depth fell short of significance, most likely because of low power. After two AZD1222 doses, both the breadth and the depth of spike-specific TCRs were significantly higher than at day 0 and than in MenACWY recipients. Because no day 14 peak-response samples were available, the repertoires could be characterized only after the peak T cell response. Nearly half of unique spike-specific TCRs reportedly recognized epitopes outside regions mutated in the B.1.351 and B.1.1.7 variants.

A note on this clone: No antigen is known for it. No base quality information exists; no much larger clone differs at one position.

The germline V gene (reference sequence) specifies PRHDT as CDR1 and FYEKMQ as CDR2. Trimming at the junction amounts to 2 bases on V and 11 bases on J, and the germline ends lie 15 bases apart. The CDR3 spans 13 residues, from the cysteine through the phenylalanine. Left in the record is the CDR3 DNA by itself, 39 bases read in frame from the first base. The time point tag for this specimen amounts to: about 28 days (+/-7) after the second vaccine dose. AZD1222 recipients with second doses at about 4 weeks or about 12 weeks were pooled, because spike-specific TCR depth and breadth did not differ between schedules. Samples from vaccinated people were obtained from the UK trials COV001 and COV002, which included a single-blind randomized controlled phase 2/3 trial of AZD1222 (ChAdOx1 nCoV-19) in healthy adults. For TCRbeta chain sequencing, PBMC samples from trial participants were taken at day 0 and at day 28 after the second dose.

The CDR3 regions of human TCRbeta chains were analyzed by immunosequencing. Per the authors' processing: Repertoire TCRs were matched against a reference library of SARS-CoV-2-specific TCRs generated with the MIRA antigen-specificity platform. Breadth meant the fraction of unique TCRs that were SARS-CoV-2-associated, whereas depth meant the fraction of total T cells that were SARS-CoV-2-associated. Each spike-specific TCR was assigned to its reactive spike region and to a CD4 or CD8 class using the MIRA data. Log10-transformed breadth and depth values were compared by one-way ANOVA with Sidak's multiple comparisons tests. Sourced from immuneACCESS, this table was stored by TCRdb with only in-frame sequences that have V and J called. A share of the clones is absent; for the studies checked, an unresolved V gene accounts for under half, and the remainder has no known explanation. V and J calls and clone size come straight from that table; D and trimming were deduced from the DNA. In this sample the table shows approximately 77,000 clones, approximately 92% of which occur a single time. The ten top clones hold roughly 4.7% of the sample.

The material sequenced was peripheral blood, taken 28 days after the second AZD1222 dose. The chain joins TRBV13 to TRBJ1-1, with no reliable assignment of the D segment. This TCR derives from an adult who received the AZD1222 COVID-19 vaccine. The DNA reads TGTGCCAGCAGCTTAATTCTCAGTAGGTTGGCTTTCTTT. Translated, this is CASSLILSRLAFF. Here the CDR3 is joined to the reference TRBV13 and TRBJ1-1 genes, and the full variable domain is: AAGVIQSPRHLIKEKRETATLKCYPIPRHDTVYWYQQGPGQDPQFLISFYEKMQSDKGSIPDRFSAQQFSDYHSELNMSSLELGDSALYFCASSLILSRLAFFGQGTRLTVV.